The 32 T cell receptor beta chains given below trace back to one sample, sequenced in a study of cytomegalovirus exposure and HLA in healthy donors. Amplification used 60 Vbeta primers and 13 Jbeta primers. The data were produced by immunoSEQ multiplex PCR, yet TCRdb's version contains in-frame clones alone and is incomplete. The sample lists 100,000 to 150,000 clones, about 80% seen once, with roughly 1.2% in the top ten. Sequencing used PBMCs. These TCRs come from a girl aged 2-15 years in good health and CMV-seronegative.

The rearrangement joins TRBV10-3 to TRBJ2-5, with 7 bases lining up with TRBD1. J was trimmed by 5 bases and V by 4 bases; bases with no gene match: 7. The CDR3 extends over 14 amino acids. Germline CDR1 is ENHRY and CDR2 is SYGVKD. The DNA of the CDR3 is TGTGCCATCAGTGCGACAGGGCCTCGGGAGACCCAGTACTTC. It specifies CAISATGPRETQYF.

The CDR3 region is CASSPTGTLGHEQYF. CDR3 DNA: TGTGCCAGCAGTCCTACAGGAACCCTCGGGCACGAGCAGTACTTC. The rearrangement links TRBV7-3 to TRBJ2-7, with a weak D call TRBD1 (5 bases). This CDR3 is built from 15 residues. Per the germline V gene, CDR1 is SGHTA and CDR2 is FQGTGA. V was trimmed by 6 bases and J by 5 bases, leaving 20 bases between them.

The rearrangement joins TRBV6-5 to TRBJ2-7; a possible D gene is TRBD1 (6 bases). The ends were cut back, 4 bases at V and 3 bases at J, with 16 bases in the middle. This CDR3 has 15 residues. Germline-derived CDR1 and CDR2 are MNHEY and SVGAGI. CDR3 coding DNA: TGTGCCAGCAGTTTACGAGGGACACCAGTCTACGAGCAGTACTTC. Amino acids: CASSLRGTPVYEQYF.

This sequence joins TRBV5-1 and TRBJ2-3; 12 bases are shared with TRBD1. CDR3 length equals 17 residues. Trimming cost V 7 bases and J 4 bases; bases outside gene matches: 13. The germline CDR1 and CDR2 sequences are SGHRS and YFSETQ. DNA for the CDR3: TGCGCCAGCTGTCACGCGACGGGGACAGGGGGCCCAGATACGCAGTATTTT. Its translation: CASCHATGTGGPDTQYF.

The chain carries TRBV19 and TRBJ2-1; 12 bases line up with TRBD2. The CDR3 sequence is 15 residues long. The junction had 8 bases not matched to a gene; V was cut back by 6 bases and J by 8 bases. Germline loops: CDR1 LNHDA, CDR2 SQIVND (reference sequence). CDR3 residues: CASRKTSGSMYEQFF. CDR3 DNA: TGTGCCAGTAGAAAGACTAGCGGGAGTATGTATGAGCAGTTCTTC.

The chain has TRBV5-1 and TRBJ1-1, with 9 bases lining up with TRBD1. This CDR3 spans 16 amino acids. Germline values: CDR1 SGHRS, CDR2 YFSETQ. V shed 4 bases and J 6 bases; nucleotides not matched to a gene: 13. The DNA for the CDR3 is TGCGCCAGCAGCCCTGGGACAGGGATGCTTGGCGCTGAAGCTTTCTTT. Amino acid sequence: CASSPGTGMLGAEAFF.

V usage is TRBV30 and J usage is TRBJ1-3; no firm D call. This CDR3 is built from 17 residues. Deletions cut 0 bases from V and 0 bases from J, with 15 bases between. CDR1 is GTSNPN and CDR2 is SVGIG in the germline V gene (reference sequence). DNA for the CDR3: TGTGCCTGGAGTGTAAAATTATTCGGGGACTCTGGAAACACCATATATTTT. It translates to CAWSVKLFGDSGNTIYF.

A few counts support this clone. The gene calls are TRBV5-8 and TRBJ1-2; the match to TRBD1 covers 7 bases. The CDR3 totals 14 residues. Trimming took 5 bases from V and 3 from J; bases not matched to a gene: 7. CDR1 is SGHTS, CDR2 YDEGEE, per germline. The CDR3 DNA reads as TGTGCCAGCAGTCAGACAGGGACTTACTATGGCTACACCTTC. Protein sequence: CASSQTGTYYGYTF. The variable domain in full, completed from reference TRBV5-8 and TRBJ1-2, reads EAGVTQSPTHLIKTRGQQATLRCSPISGHTSVYWYQQALGLGLQFLLWYDEGEERNRGNFPPRFSGRQFPNYSSELNVNALELEDSALYLCASSQTGTYYGYTFGSGTRLTVV.

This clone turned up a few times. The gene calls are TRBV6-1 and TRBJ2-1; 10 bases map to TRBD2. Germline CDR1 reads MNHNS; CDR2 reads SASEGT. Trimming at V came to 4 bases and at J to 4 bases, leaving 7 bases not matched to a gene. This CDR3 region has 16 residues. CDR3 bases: TGTGCCAGCAGTGCCCTTGGAGCGGGGGGGTACAATGAGCAGTTCTTC. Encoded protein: CASSALGAGGYNEQFF.

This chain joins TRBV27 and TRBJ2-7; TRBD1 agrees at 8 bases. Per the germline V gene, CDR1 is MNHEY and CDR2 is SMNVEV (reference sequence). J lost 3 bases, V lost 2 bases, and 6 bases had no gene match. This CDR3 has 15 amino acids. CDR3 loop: CASSLRSGTGYEQYF. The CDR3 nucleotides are TGTGCCAGCAGTTTAAGGTCTGGGACAGGCTACGAGCAGTACTTC.

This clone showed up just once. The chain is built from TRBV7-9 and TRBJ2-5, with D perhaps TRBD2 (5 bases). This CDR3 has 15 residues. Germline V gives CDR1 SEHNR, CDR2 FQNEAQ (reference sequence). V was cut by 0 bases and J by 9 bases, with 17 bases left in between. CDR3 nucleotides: TGTGCCAGCAGCTTAGCCCTAGATGGGTGGCGGGCCCAGTACTTC. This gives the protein CASSLALDGWRAQYF.

In nucleotides, the CDR3 is TGTGCCAGCCGTGGGGCTTTACACATTTTTAACTCCTACGAGCAGTACTTC. This translates into CASRGALHIFNSYEQYF. The chain couples TRBV27 to TRBJ2-7; the D gene is possibly TRBD1 (5 bases). V shed 8 bases and J shed 0 bases, with 23 bases lying between them. The germline CDR1 and CDR2 sequences are MNHEY and SMNVEV (reference sequence). The CDR3 has 17 amino acids.

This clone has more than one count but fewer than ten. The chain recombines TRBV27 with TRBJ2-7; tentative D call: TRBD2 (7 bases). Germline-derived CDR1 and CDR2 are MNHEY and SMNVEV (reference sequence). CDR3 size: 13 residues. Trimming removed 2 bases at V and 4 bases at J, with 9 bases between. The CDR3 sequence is CASSLRGAYEQYF. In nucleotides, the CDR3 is TGTGCCAGCAGTTTACGGGGGGCTTACGAGCAGTACTTC.

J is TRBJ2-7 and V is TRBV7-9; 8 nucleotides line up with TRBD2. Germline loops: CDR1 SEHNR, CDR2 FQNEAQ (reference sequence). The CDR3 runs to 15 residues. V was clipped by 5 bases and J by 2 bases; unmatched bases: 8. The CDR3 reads CASSPLGAGAYEQYF. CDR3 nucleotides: TGTGCCAGCAGCCCCCTCGGAGCGGGGGCCTACGAGCAGTACTTC.

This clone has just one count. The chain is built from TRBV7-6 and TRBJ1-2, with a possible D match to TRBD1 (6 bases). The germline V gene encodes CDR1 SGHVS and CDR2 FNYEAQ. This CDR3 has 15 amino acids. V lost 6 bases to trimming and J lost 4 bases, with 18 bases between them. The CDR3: CASRGGNSRGYGYTF. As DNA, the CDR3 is TGTGCCAGCAGAGGGGGAAATAGCCGTGGCTATGGCTACACCTTC.

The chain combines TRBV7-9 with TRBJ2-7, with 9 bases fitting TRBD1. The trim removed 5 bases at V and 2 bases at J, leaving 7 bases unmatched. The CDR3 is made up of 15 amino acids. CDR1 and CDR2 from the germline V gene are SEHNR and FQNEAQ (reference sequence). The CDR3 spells CASSVGTGQTYEQYF. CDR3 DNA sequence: TGTGCCAGCAGCGTAGGGACAGGGCAGACCTACGAGCAGTACTTC. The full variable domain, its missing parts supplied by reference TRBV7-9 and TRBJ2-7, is DTGVSQNPRHKITKRGQNVTFRCDPISEHNRLYWYRQTLGQGPEFLTYFQNEAQLEKSRLLSDRFSAERPKGSFSTLEIQRTEQGDSAMYLCASSVGTGQTYEQYFGPGTRLTVT.

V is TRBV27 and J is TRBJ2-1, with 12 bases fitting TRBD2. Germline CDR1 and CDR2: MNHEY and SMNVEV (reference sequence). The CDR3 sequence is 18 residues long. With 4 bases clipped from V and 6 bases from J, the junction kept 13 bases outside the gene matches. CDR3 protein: CASSSPKTSGRLSNEQFF. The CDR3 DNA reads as TGTGCCAGCAGTTCCCCCAAAACTAGCGGGAGGTTAAGCAATGAGCAGTTCTTC.

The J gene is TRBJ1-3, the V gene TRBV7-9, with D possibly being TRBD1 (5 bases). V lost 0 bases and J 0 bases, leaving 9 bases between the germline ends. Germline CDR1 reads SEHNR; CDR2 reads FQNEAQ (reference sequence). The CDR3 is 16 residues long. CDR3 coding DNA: TGTGCCAGCAGCTTAGCGCAGGGCATCTCTGGAAACACCATATATTTT. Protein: CASSLAQGISGNTIYF.

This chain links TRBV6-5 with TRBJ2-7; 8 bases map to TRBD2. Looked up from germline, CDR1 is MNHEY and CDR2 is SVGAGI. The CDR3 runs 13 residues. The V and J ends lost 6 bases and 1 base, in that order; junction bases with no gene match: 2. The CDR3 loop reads CASRRGGSYEQYF. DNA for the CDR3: TGTGCCAGCAGGCGCGGGGGGTCCTACGAGCAGTACTTC.

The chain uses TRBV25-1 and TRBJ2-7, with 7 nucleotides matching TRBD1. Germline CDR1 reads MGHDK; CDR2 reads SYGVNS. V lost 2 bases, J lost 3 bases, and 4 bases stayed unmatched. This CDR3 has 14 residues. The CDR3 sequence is CASSEDRVSYEQYF. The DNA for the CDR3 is TGTGCCAGCAGTGAAGACAGGGTTAGCTACGAGCAGTACTTC.

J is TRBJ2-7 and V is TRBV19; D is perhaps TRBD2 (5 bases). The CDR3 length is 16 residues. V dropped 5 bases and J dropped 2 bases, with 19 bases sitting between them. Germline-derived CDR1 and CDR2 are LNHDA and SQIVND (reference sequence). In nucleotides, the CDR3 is TGTGCCAGTAGTCCACCCCCGGGCCAGAGGGCCTACGAGCAGTACTTC. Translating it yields CASSPPPGQRAYEQYF.

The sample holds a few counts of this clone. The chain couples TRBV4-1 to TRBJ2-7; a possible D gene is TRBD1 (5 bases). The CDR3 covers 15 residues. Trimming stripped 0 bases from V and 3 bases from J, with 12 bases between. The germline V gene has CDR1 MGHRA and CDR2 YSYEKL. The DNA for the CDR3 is TGCGCCAGCAGCCAAGAAACAGGAGTGGGCTACGAGCAGTACTTC. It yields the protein CASSQETGVGYEQYF.

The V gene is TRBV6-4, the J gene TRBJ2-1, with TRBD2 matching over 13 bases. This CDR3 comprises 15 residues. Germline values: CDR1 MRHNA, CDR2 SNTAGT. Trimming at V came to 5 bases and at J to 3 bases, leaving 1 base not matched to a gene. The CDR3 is CASSRLAGGYNEQFF. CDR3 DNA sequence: TGTGCCAGCAGTCGACTAGCGGGGGGCTACAATGAGCAGTTCTTC.

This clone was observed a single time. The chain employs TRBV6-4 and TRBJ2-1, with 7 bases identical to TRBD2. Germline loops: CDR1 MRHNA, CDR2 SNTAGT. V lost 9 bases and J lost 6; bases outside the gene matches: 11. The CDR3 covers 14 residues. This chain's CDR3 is CASFTGGSVNEQFF. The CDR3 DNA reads TGTGCCAGTTTCACCGGGGGGTCTGTCAATGAGCAGTTCTTC.

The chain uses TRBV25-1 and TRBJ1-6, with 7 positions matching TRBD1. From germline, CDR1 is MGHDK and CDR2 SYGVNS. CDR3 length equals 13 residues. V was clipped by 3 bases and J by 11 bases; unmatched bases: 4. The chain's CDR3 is CASSETGITPLHF. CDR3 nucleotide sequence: TGTGCCAGCAGTGAGACAGGGATTACACCCCTCCACTTT.

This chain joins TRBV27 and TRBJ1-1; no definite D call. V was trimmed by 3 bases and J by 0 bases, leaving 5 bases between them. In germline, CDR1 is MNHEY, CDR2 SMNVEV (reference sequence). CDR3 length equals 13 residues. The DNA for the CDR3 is TGTGCCAGCAGTTTGAGGATGAACACTGAAGCTTTCTTT. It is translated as CASSLRMNTEAFF.

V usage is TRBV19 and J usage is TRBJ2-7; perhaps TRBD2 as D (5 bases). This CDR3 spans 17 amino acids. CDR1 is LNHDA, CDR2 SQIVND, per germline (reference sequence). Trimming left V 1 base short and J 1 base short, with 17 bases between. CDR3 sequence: CASSIGAAAGRSYEQYF. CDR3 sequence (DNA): TGTGCCAGTAGTATAGGGGCAGCGGCAGGCCGATCCTACGAGCAGTACTTC.

CDR3 sequence reads: CASSLARGSYEQYF. The CDR3 DNA is TGTGCCAGCAGCTTAGCGCGGGGCTCCTACGAGCAGTACTTC. The rearrangement links TRBV7-9 to TRBJ2-7; perhaps TRBD2 as D (6 bases). V lost 0 bases and J 0 bases, leaving 6 bases between the germline ends. The CDR3 runs to 14 residues. Germline V gene sequence: CDR1 SEHNR, CDR2 FQNEAQ (reference sequence).

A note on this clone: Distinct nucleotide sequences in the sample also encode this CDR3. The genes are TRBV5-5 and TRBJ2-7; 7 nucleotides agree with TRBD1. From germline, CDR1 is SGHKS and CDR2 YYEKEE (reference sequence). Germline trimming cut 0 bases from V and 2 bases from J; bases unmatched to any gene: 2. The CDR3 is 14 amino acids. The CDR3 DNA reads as TGTGCCAGCAGCTTGGGTCAGGGGGCCTACGAGCAGTACTTC. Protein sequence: CASSLGQGAYEQYF.

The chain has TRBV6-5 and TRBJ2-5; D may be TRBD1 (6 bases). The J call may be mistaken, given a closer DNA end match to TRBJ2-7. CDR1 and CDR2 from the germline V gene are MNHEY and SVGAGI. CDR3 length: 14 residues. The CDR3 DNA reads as TGTGCCAGCAGTTACATTTCACAGGGATACGAGCAGTACTTC. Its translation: CASSYISQGYEQYF.

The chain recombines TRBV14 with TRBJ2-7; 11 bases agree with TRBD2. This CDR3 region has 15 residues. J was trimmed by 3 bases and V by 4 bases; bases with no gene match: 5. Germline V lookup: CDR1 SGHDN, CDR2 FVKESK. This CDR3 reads CASSLSGRASYEQYF. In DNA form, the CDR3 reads TGTGCCAGCAGCCTTAGCGGGAGGGCCAGCTACGAGCAGTACTTC.

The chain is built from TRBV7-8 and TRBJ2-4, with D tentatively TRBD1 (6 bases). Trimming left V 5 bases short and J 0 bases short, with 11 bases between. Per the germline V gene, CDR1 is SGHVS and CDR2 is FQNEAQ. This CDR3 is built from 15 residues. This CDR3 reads CASSPKGQAKNIQYF. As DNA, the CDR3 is TGTGCCAGCAGCCCAAAGGGACAAGCCAAAAACATTCAGTACTTC.